The rows below give T cell receptor beta chains drawn from one sample of a study of metastatic and nonmetastatic thyroid tumors. MiXCR re-clonotyped the PCR reads for TCRdb. The sample lists 14,000 to 15,000 clones; around 4% were seen once. Sequencing was done on a sample of tumor tissue. These receptors were obtained from a female donor with papillary thyroid cancer or a benign thyroid nodule (not recorded which). Some clones in this sample may be carry-over from other donors' samples. CDR3s leave out the opening cysteine and the closing phenylalanine or tryptophan. Each record gives: J gene, clone size, V gene, CDR3 protein. Clone size is not always given. Where it is, it says once, few, many or a class for expanded clones.

TRBJ1-5	few	TRBV6-1	ASSERGQPQH
TRBJ1-2	NA	TRBV28	ASTTRTLLTRGYT
TRBJ1-2	few	TRBV6-1	ASSPLGRRGYT
TRBJ2-7	few	TRBV11-2	ASSLRVGPSGEQY
TRBJ2-1	NA	TRBV2	ASSEVWRAEQF
TRBJ2-2	few	TRBV4-2	ASSRRDLNTGELF
TRBJ2-6	NA	TRBV5-1	ASSLGASGPNVPT
TRBJ1-1	many	TRBV28	ASRVGSTEAF
TRBJ1-2	large	TRBV28	ASRIIGGHGYT
TRBJ1-4	few	TRBV5-1	ASSLNPRGATNEKLF
TRBJ2-5	NA	TRBV20-1	SARARTAQETQY
TRBJ1-2	few	TRBV7-9	ASSITGTGGRGYT
TRBJ2-7	few	TRBV20-1	SAPDRAGEQY
TRBJ2-2	few	TRBV24-1	ATQREGTGELF
TRBJ1-3	few	TRBV6-2/TRBV6-3	ASNGNTIY
TRBJ2-2	NA	TRBV27	ASSLGGLTGELF
TRBJ2-7	few	TRBV12-3/TRBV12-4	ASSEEVETKQY
TRBJ2-2	NA	TRBV6-6	ASSYGEAADTGELF
TRBJ2-1	NA	TRBV6-2/TRBV6-3	ASSVWGYEQF
TRBJ2-7	NA	TRBV5-1	ASSLTSGTYEQY
TRBJ1-2	few	TRBV6-2/TRBV6-3	ASSRQTGAGAYGYT
TRBJ1-2	NA	TRBV2	ASRRPGGYGYT
TRBJ2-2	few	TRBV5-1	ASSLTNTGELF
TRBJ2-2	few	TRBV28	ASSLYILAGGDTGELF
TRBJ2-7	NA	TRBV5-5	ASSLTGQGVVYEQY
TRBJ2-3	few	TRBV19	AISIGTHTDTQY
TRBJ1-2	few	TRBV28	ASRTGTWIDGYT
TRBJ1-5	few	TRBV11-2	ASSSGASNQPQH
TRBJ1-1	few	TRBV6-2/TRBV6-3	VSSDEGGRLTEAF
TRBJ1-1	few	TRBV2	ASRGWGDSFEAF
TRBJ2-1	few	TRBV6-2/TRBV6-3	ASSLGLAGYNEQF
TRBJ1-1	few	TRBV7-9	ASSEKPGNTEAF
TRBJ1-2	NA	TRBV6-1	ASRQGANYGYT
TRBJ1-1	NA	TRBV6-1	ASEDRGTEAF
TRBJ1-2	NA	TRBV20-1	SARPRAGAILSNYGYT
TRBJ2-1	NA	TRBV10-3	AIGPGYNEQF
TRBJ2-1	few	TRBV27	ASSLGRVQGLNEQF
TRBJ2-1	few	TRBV6-5	ASSLGLSGDNEQF
TRBJ2-7	few	TRBV6-1	AISEPATGGEQY
TRBJ1-5	few	TRBV7-2	ASSPLGGTGGLQPQH
TRBJ2-7	few	TRBV27	ASSFGTGTYEQY
TRBJ1-5	NA	TRBV12-5	ASALDRNQPQH